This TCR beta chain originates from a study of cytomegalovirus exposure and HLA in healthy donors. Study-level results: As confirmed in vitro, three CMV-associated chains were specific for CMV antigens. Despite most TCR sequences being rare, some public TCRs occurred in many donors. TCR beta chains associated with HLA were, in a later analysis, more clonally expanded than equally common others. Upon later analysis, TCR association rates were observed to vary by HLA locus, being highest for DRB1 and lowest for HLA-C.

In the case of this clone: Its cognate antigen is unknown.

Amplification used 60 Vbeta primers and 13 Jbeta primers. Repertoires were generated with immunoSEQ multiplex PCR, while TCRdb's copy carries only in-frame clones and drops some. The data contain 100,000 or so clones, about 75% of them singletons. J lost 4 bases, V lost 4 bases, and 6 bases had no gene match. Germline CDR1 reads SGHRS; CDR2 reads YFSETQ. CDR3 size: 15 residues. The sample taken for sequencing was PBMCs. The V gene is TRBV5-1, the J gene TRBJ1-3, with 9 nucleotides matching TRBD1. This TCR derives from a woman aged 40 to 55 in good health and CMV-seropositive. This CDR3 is CASSQRTGDGNTIYF. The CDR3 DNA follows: TGCGCCAGCAGCCAACGGACAGGGGACGGAAACACCATATATTTT.